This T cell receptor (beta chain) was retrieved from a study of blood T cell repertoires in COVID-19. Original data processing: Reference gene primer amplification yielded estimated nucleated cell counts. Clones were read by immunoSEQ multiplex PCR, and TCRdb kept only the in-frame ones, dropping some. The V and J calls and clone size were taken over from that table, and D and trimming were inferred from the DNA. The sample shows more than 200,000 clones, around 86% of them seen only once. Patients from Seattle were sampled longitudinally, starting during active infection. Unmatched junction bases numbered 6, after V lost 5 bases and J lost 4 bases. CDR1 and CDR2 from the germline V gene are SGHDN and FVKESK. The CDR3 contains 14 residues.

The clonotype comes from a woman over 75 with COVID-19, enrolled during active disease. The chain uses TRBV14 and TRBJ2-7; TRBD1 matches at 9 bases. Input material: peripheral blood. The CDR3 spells CASSAGTGSYEQYF. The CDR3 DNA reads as TGTGCCAGCAGCGCCGGGACAGGGTCGTACGAGCAGTACTTC. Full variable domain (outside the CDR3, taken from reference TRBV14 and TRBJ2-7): EAGVTQFPSHSVIEKGQTVTLRCDPISGHDNLYWYRRVMGKEIKFLLHFVKESKQDESGMPNNRFLAERTGGTYSTLKVQPAELEDSGVYFCASSAGTGSYEQYFGPGTRLTVT.